The TCR beta chain under discussion was sequenced for a study of blood T cell repertoires in COVID-19. Across the study: Whether acute or convalescent, the COVID-19 samples came from the United States, Italy and Spain. Nucleic acid was either cDNA or gDNA, and it came from T cells, B-cell-depleted T cells, or PBMCs.

The germline V gene has CDR1 MNHEY and CDR2 SVGEGT. V lost 2 bases to trimming and J lost 5 bases, with 9 bases between them. The CDR3 is made up of 13 amino acids. As handled by the study authors: Reference gene primer amplification gave estimated nucleated cell counts. Measured with immunoSEQ multiplex PCR; TCRdb has only the in-frame clones, and not every one. The V and J calls and clone size were taken over from that table, and D and trimming were inferred from the DNA. The sample holds about 76,000 clones, about 86% seen once. The chain recombines TRBV6-2 or TRBV6-3 with TRBJ1-2; D not certain. This sequence originates from a human donor in a cohort sampled during active COVID-19. Sequencing was carried out using peripheral blood. The CDR3 region is CASSYGLEYGYTF. The CDR3 DNA follows: TGTGCCAGCAGTTACGGACTGGAATATGGCTACACCTTC.